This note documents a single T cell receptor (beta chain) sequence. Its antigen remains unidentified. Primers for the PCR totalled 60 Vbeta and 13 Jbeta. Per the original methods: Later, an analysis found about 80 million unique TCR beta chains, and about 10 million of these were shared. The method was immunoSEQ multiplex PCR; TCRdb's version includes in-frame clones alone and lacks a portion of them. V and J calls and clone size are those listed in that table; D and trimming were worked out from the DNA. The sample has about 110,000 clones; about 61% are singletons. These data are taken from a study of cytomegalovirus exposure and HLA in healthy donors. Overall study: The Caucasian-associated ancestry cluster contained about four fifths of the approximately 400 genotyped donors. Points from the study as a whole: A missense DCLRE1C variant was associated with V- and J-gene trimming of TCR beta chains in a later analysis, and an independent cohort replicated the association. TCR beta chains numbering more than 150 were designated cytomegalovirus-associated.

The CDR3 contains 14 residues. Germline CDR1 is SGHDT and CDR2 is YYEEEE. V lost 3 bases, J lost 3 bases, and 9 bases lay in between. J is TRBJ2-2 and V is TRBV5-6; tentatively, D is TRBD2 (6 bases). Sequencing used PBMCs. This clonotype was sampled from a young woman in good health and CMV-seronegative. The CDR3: CASSWGLDTGELFF. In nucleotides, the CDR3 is TGTGCCAGCAGCTGGGGACTCGACACCGGGGAGCTGTTTTTT.